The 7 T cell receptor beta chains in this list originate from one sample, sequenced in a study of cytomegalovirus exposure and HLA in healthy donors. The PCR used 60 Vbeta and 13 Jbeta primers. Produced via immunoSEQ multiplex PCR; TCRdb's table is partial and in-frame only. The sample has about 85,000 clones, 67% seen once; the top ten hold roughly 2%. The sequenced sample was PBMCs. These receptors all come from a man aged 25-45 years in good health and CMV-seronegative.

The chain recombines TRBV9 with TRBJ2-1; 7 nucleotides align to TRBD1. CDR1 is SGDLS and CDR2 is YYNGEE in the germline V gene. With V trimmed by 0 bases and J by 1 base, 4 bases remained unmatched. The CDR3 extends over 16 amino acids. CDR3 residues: CASSVAEGASYNEQFF. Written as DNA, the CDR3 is TGTGCCAGCAGCGTAGCTGAGGGGGCTTCCTACAATGAGCAGTTCTTC.

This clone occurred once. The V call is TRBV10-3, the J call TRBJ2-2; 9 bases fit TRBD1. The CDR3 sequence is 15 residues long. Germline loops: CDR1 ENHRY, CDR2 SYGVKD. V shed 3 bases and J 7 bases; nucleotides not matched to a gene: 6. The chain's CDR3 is CAISEGTGLGGELFF. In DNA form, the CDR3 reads TGTGCCATCAGTGAAGGGACAGGGTTGGGCGGGGAGCTGTTTTTT.

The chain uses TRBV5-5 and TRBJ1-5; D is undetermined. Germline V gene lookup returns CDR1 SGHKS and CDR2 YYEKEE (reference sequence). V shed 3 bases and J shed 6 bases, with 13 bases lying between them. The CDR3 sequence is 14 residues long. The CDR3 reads CASSSRTDFQPQHF. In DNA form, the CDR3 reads TGTGCCAGCAGCTCCCGGACGGACTTTCAGCCCCAGCATTTT.

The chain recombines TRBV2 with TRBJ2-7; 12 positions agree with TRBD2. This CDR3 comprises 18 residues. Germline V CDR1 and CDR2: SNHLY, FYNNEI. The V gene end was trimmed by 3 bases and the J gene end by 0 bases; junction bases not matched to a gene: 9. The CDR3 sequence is CASSDSPSGRGSSYEQYF. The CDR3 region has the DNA TGTGCCAGCAGTGACTCGCCTAGCGGGAGGGGGAGCTCCTACGAGCAGTACTTC. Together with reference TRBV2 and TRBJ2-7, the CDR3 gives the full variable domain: EPEVTQTPSHQVTQMGQEVILRCVPISNHLYFYWYRQILGQKVEFLVSFYNNEISEKSEIFDDQFSVERPDGSNFTLKIRSTKLEDSAMYFCASSDSPSGRGSSYEQYFGPGTRLTVT.

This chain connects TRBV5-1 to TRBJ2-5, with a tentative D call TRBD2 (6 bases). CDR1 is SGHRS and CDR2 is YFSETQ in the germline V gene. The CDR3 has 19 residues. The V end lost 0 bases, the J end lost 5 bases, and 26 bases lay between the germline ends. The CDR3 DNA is TGCGCCAGCAGCTTGGCGGTGATCACGGGGGATGCGGCGCGGGAGACCCAGTACTTC. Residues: CASSLAVITGDAARETQYF.

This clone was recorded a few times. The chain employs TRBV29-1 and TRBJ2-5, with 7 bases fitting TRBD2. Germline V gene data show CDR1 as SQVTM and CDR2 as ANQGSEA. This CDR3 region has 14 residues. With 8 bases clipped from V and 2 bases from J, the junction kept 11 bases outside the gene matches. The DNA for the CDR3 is TGCAGCTGCCCGGGGGGTGGAAGACAAGAGACCCAGTACTTC. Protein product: CSCPGGGRQETQYF.

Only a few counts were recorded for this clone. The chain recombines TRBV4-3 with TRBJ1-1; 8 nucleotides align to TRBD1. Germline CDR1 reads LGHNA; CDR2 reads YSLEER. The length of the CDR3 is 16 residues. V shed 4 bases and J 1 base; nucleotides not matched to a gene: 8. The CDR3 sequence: CASSPSVGQGNTEAFF. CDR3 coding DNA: TGCGCCAGCAGCCCCTCGGTCGGACAGGGGAACACTGAAGCTTTCTTT.